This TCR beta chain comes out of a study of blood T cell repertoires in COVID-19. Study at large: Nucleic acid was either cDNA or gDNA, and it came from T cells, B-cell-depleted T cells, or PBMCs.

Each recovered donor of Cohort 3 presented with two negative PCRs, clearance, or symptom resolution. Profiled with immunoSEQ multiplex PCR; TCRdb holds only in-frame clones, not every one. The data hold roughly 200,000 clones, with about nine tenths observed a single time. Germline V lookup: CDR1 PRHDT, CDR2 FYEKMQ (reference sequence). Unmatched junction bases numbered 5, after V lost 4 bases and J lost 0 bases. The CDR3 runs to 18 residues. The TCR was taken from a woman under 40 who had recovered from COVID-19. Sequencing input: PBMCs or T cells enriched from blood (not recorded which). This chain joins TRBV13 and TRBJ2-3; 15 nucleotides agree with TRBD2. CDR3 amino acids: CASSSRTSGGASTDTQYF. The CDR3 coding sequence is TGTGCCAGCAGCTCAAGGACTAGCGGGGGGGCTAGCACAGATACGCAGTATTTT.